A selection of T cell receptor beta chains follows, all from one sample in a study of shared clonotypes between healthy human individuals. Using immunoSEQ multiplex PCR, the repertoire was profiled, and TCRdb retains in-frame clones only, with some absent. The sample contains 2 million or so clones, approximately 95% of which appear only once. Sequenced sample: naive CD8+ T cells sorted from blood. The receptor set was obtained from a man younger than 35 in good health. Each CDR3 is given with its conserved first and last residue. D genes are given only for firm matches. Clone sizes are given selectively: once, few, many, or a class where the clone is expanded.

TRBJ2-7	-	-	TRBV11-2	CASSLEARFYEQYF	TGTGCCAGCAGCTTAGAGGCCAGGTTCTACGAGCAGTACTTC
TRBJ1-1	-	-	TRBV28	CASSFNRNTEAFF	TGTGCCAGCAGTTTCAACAGGAACACTGAAGCTTTCTTT
TRBJ2-1	once	-	TRBV6-1	CASNPGSTAYNEQFF	TGTGCCAGCAACCCTGGGAGCACGGCCTACAATGAGCAGTTCTTC
TRBJ1-1	-	-	TRBV7-9	CASSLPGGLEAFF	TGTGCCAGCAGCTTACCGGGGGGGCTTGAAGCTTTCTTT
TRBJ2-3	-	TRBD2	TRBV27	CASSLSGGRPSPDTQYF	TGTGCCAGCAGTTTATCTGGCGGGAGACCCTCCCCAGATACGCAGTATTTT
TRBJ2-2	once	TRBD1	TRBV19	CATEGGQVVDTGELFF	TGTGCCACCGAGGGGGGACAGGTCGTGGACACCGGGGAGCTGTTTTTT
TRBJ1-6	-	-	TRBV27	CASSLEGRSYNSPLHF	TGTGCCAGCAGTTTAGAGGGCAGGTCCTATAATTCACCCCTCCACTTT
TRBJ1-6	-	-	TRBV7-2	CASSLGTDNNSPLHF	TGTGCCAGCAGCTTAGGGACAGACAATAATTCACCCCTCCACTTT
TRBJ2-2	once	-	TRBV4-1	CASSQERTGELFF	TGCGCCAGCAGCCAAGAAAGGACAGGGGAGCTGTTTTTT
TRBJ1-2	-	TRBD1	TRBV6-5	CASSYGTGIGYTF	TGTGCCAGCAGTTACGGGACAGGGATTGGCTACACCTTC
TRBJ2-5	-	TRBD2	TRBV9	CASSPLDSGGQETQYF	TGTGCCAGCAGCCCTTTGGATAGCGGGGGGCAAGAGACCCAGTACTTC
TRBJ2-1	-	-	TRBV12-5	CASGLVLIGTVYNEQFF	TGTGCTAGTGGTTTGGTTCTTATCGGGACTGTATACAATGAGCAGTTCTTC